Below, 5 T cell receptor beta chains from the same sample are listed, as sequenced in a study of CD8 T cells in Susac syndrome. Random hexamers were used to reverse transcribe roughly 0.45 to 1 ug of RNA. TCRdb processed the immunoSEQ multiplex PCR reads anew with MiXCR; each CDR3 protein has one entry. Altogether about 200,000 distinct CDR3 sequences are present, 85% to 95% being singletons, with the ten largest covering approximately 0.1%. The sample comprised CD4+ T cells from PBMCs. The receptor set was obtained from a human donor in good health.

The CDR3 spells CAISDGQEAGELFF. The CDR3 DNA sequence: TGTGCCATCAGTGACGGACAGGAGGCAGGGGAGCTGTTTTTT. This chain connects TRBV10-3 to TRBJ2-2; 7 positions match TRBD1. Germline CDR1 is ENHRY and CDR2 is SYGVKD. The CDR3 consists of 14 residues. V trimming: 3 bases; J trimming: 8 bases; junction bases outside the gene matches: 6.

The CDR3 DNA is TGTGCCAGCAGCGTACCAGGGGCCGGGGGCACTGAAGCTTTCTTT. Encoded protein: CASSVPGAGGTEAFF. The genes are TRBV9 and TRBJ1-1; TRBD1 is a possible D gene (6 bases). The germline CDR1 and CDR2 sequences are SGDLS and YYNGEE. Trimming took off 1 base at V and 4 bases at J, with 14 bases between the two ends. This CDR3 contains 15 residues. Drawing the rest from reference TRBV9 and TRBJ1-1, the complete variable domain is DSGVTQTPKHLITATGQRVTLRCSPRSGDLSVYWYQQSLDQGLQFLIQYYNGEERAKGNILERFSAQQFPDLHSELNLSSLELGDSALYFCASSVPGAGGTEAFFGQGTRLTVV.

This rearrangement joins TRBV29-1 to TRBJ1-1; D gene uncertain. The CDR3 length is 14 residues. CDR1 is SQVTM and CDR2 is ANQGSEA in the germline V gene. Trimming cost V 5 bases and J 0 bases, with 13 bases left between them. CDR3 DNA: TGCAGCGTTTTGGGCTTACCCATGAACACTGAAGCTTTCTTT. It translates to CSVLGLPMNTEAFF.

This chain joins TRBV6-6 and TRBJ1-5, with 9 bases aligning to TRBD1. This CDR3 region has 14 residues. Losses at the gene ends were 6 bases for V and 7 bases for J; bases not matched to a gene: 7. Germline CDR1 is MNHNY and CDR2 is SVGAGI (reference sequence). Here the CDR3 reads CASSMDRGAQPQHF. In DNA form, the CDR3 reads TGTGCCAGCAGCATGGACAGGGGAGCCCAGCCCCAGCATTTT.

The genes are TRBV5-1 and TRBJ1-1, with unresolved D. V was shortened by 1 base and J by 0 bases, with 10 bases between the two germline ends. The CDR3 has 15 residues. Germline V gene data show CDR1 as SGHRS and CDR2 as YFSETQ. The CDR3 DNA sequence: TGCGCCAGCAGCTTGACGGCATCTATGAACACTGAAGCTTTCTTT. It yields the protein CASSLTASMNTEAFF. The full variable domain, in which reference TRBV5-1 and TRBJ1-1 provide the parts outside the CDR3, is KAGVTQTPRYLIKTRGQQVTLSCSPISGHRSVSWYQQTPGQGLQFLFEYFSETQRNKGNFPGRFSGRQFSNSRSEMNVSTLELGDSALYLCASSLTASMNTEAFFGQGTRLTVV.